The rows below give T cell receptor beta chains drawn from one sample of a study of cytomegalovirus exposure and HLA in healthy donors. Profiled with immunoSEQ multiplex PCR; TCRdb holds only in-frame clones, not every one. This table has about 140,000 clones, roughly 68% appearing once. The sequenced material came from PBMCs. These receptors were obtained from a man aged 25 to 45 in good health and CMV-seropositive. Both conserved end residues are part of each CDR3. Each record gives: CDR3 DNA, CDR3 protein, clone size, D gene, V gene, J gene. The D gene is left open where the match is weak. Clone size, where shown, is once, few, many, or a class for clones that have expanded.

DNA: TGCGCCAGCAGCTTGGATGGCAGTCTTAGCAATCAGCCCCAGCATTTT
CDR3: CASSLDGSLSNQPQHF
size: .
D: .
V: TRBV5-1
J: TRBJ1-5

DNA: TGCGCCAGCAGAGGACAGGGGGCGCTAACTGGGGCCAACGTCCTGACTTTC
CDR3: CASRGQGALTGANVLTF
size: .
D: TRBD1
V: TRBV5-1
J: TRBJ2-6

DNA: TGTGCCAGCAGTTCACCTATGGATACGCAGTATTTT
CDR3: CASSSPMDTQYF
size: few
D: .
V: TRBV14
J: TRBJ2-3

DNA: TGTGCCAGTAGTCCGACAGGAGGGGCCAACGTCCTGACTTTC
CDR3: CASSPTGGANVLTF
size: .
D: .
V: TRBV19
J: TRBJ2-6

DNA: TGTGCCAGCAGCAAAAGAACAGGGGGCTCTGGAAACACCATATATTTT
CDR3: CASSKRTGGSGNTIYF
size: .
D: .
V: TRBV21-1
J: TRBJ1-3

DNA: TGTGCCAGCAGCCAAGCCCGGACTAGCGGAAGTGATACGCAGTATTTT
CDR3: CASSQARTSGSDTQYF
size: .
D: TRBD2
V: TRBV4-2
J: TRBJ2-3

DNA: TGTGCCTGGAGCAACTACGGGACACCGTACTTC
CDR3: CAWSNYGTPYF
size: .
D: .
V: TRBV30
J: TRBJ2-7

DNA: TGTGCCAGCAGCCGATCAGGGCCAACCTACGAGCAGTACTTC
CDR3: CASSRSGPTYEQYF
size: .
D: .
V: TRBV13
J: TRBJ2-7

DNA: TGTGCCAGCAGCTTGGTGACTAGCGGGAGTTACGAGCAGTACTTC
CDR3: CASSLVTSGSYEQYF
size: .
D: TRBD2
V: TRBV5-4
J: TRBJ2-7

DNA: TGTGCCAGCGGAAACAGGGGGGACAATCAGCCCCAGCATTTT
CDR3: CASGNRGDNQPQHF
size: .
D: TRBD1
V: TRBV6-5
J: TRBJ1-5

DNA: TGTGCCAGCAGCAGAGCGGGCGGACAGGGCGAGCAGTACTTC
CDR3: CASSRAGGQGEQYF
size: .
D: TRBD1
V: TRBV7-9
J: TRBJ2-7

DNA: TGTGCCAGCAGTTACGACAGGGGGCATGAGACCCAGTACTTC
CDR3: CASSYDRGHETQYF
size: .
D: TRBD1
V: TRBV6-5
J: TRBJ2-5

DNA: TGCGCCAGCCAAAGAACTAATCAGCCCCAGCATTTT
CDR3: CASQRTNQPQHF
size: .
D: .
V: TRBV6-6
J: TRBJ1-5

DNA: TGTGCCAGCAGCGTGGACGGGGGGTCCTACAATGAGCAGTTCTTC
CDR3: CASSVDGGSYNEQFF
size: few
D: TRBD2
V: TRBV6-5
J: TRBJ2-1

DNA: TGCGCCAGCAGCCAAGCCCTAGATACGCAGTATTTT
CDR3: CASSQALDTQYF
size: .
D: .
V: TRBV4-1
J: TRBJ2-3

DNA: TGTGCCAGCAGCTCCACTACGACAGGGGCGAGGACCGGGGAGCTGTTTTTT
CDR3: CASSSTTTGARTGELFF
size: .
D: TRBD1
V: TRBV7-3
J: TRBJ2-2